This TCR beta chain stems from a study of Ad26.COV2.S vaccination and SARS-CoV-2 variants. Points from the study as a whole: Researchers cautioned that TCR breadth and depth analyses may have underestimated total T cell responses.

Treatment in this sample: around 19 received Ad26.COV2.S at low or high dose, single or two shots; 5 received placebo; per-sample allocation not given. The samples were gathered on day 63 after the first injection of vaccine or placebo. Profiling relied on immunoSEQ multiplex PCR, and the TCRdb table lists in-frame clones only, not all of them. In the table there are some 250,000 clones, approximately 87% of which are singletons. Worth noting for this clone: Antigen specificity is unknown.

This CDR3 has 16 amino acids. V trimming: 5 bases; J trimming: 3 bases; junction bases outside the gene matches: 9. Germline V CDR1 and CDR2: LNHNV, YYDKDF (reference sequence). This specimen was peripheral blood, taken in a trial of Ad26.COV2.S vaccine versus placebo. The sequence derives from a person aged 18-60 years who received the Ad26.COV2.S COVID-19 vaccine or a placebo. V gene TRBV15 combines with J gene TRBJ2-1; TRBD1 agrees at 8 bases. The DNA for the CDR3 is TGTGCCACCAGCCTAACCCAGGGGGCGGGCTACAATGAGCAGTTCTTC. Translating it yields CATSLTQGAGYNEQFF.